The clone carrying this T cell receptor (beta chain) turned up a few times. The antigen is unknown. This entry comes from a study of cytomegalovirus exposure and HLA in healthy donors. Study-wide background: HLA-typed donors were the source of some 85 million unique TCRs, which an early data release held. Findings and limits, study-wide: Confirmation in vitro established that three CMV-associated chains were specific for CMV antigens. A likely sequencing artifact accounted for one observed cluster of highly shared sequence variants. Upon later analysis, TCR association rates were observed to vary by HLA locus, being highest for DRB1 and lowest for HLA-C.

This CDR3 has 16 residues. The PCR ran on 60 Vbeta and 13 Jbeta primers. Repertoires were generated with immunoSEQ multiplex PCR, while TCRdb's copy carries only in-frame clones and drops some. The sample holds some 140,000 clones, approximately 85% seen once. What was sequenced was PBMCs. The TCR was taken from a woman in her thirties in good health and CMV-seropositive. The chain is built from TRBV21-1 and TRBJ2-2; the D call in the table, TRBD2, was not verified against the DNA. TRBV21-1 is a known pseudogene. The CDR3 bases are TGTGCCAGCAGCATGACTAGCGGGAGGGAGACCGGGGAGCTGTTTTTT. Translation: CASSMTSGRETGELFF.